The next 7 T cell receptor beta chains were all read from a single sample in a study of cytomegalovirus exposure and HLA in healthy donors. 60 Vbeta and 13 Jbeta primers were used in PCR. The table came from immunoSEQ multiplex PCR; TCRdb's copy has only in-frame clones and leaves some out. The sample holds approximately 72,000 clones. Sequences were obtained from PBMCs. All receptors derive from a man aged 35 to 55 in good health and CMV-seronegative.

The V call is TRBV4-1, the J call TRBJ1-1; D unresolved. The CDR3 is 14 amino acids. Germline V gene data show CDR1 as MGHRA and CDR2 as YSYEKL. Trimming took off 4 bases at V and 8 bases at J, with 17 bases between the two ends. The CDR3 is CASSPGWHFSEAFF. CDR3 DNA: TGCGCCAGCAGCCCCGGGTGGCACTTTTCCGAAGCTTTCTTT.

The rearrangement uses TRBV6-5 and TRBJ1-3; 7 nucleotides align to TRBD1. The CDR3 length is 13 residues. V was clipped by 5 bases and J by 6 bases; unmatched bases: 4. Germline CDR1 MNHEY, CDR2 SVGAGI. In DNA, the CDR3 is TGTGCCAGCAGTGGACAGGCCGTAAACACCATATATTTT. It is translated as CASSGQAVNTIYF.

The chain has TRBV7-6 and TRBJ2-3, with D possibly matching TRBD1 (6 bases). Germline loops: CDR1 SGHVS, CDR2 FNYEAQ. With 5 bases removed from V and 0 bases from J, the gap between germline ends came to 15 bases. CDR3 length equals 16 residues. The chain's CDR3 is CASSLLGGTSTDTQYF. The CDR3 nucleotides read TGTGCCAGCAGCCTACTTGGGGGCACTAGCACAGATACGCAGTATTTT.

This rearrangement joins TRBV5-5 to TRBJ2-2; the D is unclear. The germline V gene encodes CDR1 SGHKS and CDR2 YYEKEE (reference sequence). V was pared by 0 bases and J by 3 bases, with 3 bases between. The CDR3 length is 13 residues. CDR3 coding DNA: TGTGCCAGCAGCTTGGCCGACACCGGGGAGCTGTTTTTT. It is translated as CASSLADTGELFF.

V usage is TRBV12-5 and J usage is TRBJ2-2; 8 bases agree with TRBD1. V trimming: 5 bases; J trimming: 1 base; junction bases outside the gene matches: 3. CDR3 length equals 15 residues. CDR1 and CDR2 from the germline V gene are LGHNT and FRNRAP. The CDR3 DNA follows: TGTGCTAGTGGTCGCGGGACAGGGAACACCGGGGAGCTGTTTTTT. It specifies CASGRGTGNTGELFF.

CDR3 region: CASSPQVIYGYTF. The CDR3 bases are TGTGCCAGTAGTCCCCAGGTGATCTATGGCTACACCTTC. The chain employs TRBV19 and TRBJ1-2; D ambiguous. V lost 5 bases to trimming and J lost 4 bases, with 11 bases between them. This CDR3 is 13 amino acids long. Germline CDR1 LNHDA, CDR2 SQIVND (reference sequence).

V and J are TRBV19 and TRBJ2-7; D is perhaps TRBD1 (6 bases). The V gene lost 6 bases and the J gene lost 7 bases, with 16 bases spanning the gap. Germline CDR1 reads LNHDA; CDR2 reads SQIVND (reference sequence). The CDR3 spans 13 residues. The CDR3 sequence is CASSYGGSREQYF. CDR3 bases: TGTGCCAGTAGCTATGGGGGCTCAAGGGAGCAGTACTTC.